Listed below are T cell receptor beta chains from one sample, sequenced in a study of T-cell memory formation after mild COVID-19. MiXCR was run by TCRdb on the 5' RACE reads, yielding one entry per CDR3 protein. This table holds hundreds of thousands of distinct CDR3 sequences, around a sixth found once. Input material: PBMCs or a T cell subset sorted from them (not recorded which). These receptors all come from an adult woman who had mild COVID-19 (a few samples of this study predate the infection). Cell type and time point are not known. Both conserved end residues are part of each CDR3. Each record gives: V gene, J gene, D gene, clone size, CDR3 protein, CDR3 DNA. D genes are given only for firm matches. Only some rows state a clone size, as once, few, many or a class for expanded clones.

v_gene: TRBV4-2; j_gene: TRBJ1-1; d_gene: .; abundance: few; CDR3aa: CASSRGKWLSEAFF; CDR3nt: TGTGCCAGCAGCCGAGGGAAGTGGCTCTCGGAAGCTTTCTTT
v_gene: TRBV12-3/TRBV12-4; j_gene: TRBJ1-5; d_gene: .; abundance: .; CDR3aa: CASSVGGAITKRDQPQHF; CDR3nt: TGTGCCAGCAGTGTAGGTGGGGCCATCACCAAGAGGGATCAGCCCCAGCATTTT
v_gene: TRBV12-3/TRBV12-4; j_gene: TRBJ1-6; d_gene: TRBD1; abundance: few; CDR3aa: CASSRWVGTGVYSPLHF; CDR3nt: TGTGCCAGCAGTCGATGGGTGGGGACAGGGGTTTATTCACCCCTCCACTTT
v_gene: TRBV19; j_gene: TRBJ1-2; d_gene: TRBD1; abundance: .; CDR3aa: CASSIPGQAYGYTF; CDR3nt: TGTGCCAGTAGTATACCCGGACAGGCCTATGGCTACACCTTC
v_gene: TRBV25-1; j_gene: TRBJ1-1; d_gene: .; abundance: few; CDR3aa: CASSDTVVNPEAFF; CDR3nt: TGTGCCAGCAGTGACACGGTTGTGAATCCTGAAGCTTTCTTT
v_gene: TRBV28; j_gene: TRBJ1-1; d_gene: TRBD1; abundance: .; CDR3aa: CASSDNRGTNTEAFF; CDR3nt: TGTGCCAGCAGTGATAACAGGGGTACTAACACTGAAGCTTTCTTT
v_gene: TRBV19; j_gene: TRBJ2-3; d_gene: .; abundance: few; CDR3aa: CASSIGEIRTDTQYF; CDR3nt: TGTGCCAGTAGTATCGGTGAGATTAGAACAGATACGCAGTATTTT
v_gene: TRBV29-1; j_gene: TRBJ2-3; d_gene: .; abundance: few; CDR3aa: CSVRPDSTDTQYF; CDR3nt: TGCAGCGTTAGGCCCGACAGCACAGATACGCAGTATTTT
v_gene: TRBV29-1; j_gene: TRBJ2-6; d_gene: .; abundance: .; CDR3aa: CSVVGGTGANVLTF; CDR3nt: TGCAGCGTTGTTGGGGGGACCGGGGCCAACGTCCTGACTTTC
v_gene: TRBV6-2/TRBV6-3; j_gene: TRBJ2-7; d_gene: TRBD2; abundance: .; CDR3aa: CASRQLTPGGEQYF; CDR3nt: TGTGCCAGCAGACAACTCACCCCGGGGGGCGAGCAGTACTTC
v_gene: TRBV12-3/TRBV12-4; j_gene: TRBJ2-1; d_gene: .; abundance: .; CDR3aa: CASSPLSEQFF; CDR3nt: TGTGCCAGCAGTCCCCTCAGTGAGCAGTTCTTC
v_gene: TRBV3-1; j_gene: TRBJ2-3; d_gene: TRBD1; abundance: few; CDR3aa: CASSPGQDITSTDTQYF; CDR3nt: TGTGCCAGCAGCCCTGGACAGGATATCACTAGCACAGATACGCAGTATTTT
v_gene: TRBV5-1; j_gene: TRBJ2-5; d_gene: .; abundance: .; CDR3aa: CASSLVSVGETQYF; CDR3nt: TGCGCCAGCAGCTTGGTTAGCGTCGGCGAGACCCAGTACTTC
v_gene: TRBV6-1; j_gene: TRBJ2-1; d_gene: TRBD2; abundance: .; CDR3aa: CASSENIGGGGEQFF; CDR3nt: TGTGCCAGCAGTGAAAACATTGGCGGCGGGGGGGAGCAGTTCTTC
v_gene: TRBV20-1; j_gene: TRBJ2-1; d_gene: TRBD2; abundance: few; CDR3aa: CSALDPSGGAGFF; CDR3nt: TGCAGTGCTCTAGACCCTAGCGGGGGGGCCGGGTTCTTC
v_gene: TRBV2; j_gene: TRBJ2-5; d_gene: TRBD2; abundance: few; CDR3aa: CASSEGKGGPSGTSGSGETQYF; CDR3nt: TGTGCCAGCAGTGAAGGAAAGGGAGGCCCAAGCGGGACTAGCGGGAGTGGGGAGACCCAGTACTTC
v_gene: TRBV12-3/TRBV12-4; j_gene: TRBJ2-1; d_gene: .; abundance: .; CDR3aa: CASSLGGRISYNEQFF; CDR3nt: TGTGCCAGCAGTTTGGGGGGAAGGATATCCTACAATGAGCAGTTCTTC
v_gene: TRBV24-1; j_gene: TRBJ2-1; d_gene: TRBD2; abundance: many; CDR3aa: CATSNSGTSSYNEQFF; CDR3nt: TGTGCCACCAGTAATAGCGGGACAAGCTCCTACAATGAGCAGTTCTTC
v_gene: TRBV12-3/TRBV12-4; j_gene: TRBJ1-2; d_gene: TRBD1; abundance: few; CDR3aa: CASTTGSDGYTF; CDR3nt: TGTGCCAGCACGACAGGGAGTGATGGCTACACCTTC
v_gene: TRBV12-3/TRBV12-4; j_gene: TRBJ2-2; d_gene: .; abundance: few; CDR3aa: CASSTWTENTGELFF; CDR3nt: TGTGCCAGCAGTACTTGGACAGAGAACACCGGGGAGCTGTTTTTT
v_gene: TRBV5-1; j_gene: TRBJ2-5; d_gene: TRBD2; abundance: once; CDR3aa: CASRPGLAGGKKETQYF; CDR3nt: TGCGCCAGCAGACCGGGACTAGCGGGGGGTAAAAAAGAGACCCAGTACTTC
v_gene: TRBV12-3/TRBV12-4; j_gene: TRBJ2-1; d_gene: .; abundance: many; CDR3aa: CASDSFGLGGSSYNEQFF; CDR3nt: TGTGCCAGCGACAGTTTCGGTTTAGGGGGGAGCTCCTACAATGAGCAGTTCTTC